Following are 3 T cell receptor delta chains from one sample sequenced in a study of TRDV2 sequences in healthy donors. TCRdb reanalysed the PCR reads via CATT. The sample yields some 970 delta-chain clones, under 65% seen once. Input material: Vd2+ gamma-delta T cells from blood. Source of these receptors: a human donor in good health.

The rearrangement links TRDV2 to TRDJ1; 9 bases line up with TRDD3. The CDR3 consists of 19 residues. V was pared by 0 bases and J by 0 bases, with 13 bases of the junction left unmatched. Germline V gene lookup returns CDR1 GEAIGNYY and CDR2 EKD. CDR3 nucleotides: TGTGCCTGTGACACCTTGGAAGGTGTATCTGGGGGATACACCGATAAACTCATCTTT. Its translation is CACDTLEGVSGGYTDKLIF.

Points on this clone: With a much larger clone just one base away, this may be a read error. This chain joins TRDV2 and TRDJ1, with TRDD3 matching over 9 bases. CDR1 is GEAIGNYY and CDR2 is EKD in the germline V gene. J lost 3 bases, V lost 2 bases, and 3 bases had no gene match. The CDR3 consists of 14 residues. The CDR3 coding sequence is TGTGCCTGTGACAGCCTGGGGGATGCCGATAAACTCATCTTT. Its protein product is CACDSLGDADKLIF.

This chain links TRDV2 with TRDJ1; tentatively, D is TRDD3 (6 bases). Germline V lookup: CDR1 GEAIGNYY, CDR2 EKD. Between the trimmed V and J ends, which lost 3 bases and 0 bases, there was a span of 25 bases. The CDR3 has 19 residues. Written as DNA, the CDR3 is TGTGCCTGTGACCTTCTCCATACTGGGTGTCGACTATACACCGATAAACTCATCTTT. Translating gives CACDLLHTGCRLYTDKLIF.